Listed here are 11 T cell receptor beta chains from one sample, sequenced in a study of blood T cell repertoires in COVID-19. This table comes from immunoSEQ multiplex PCR, and its TCRdb copy is limited to in-frame clones, with some not included. Of over 90,000 clones listed, 87% were seen once; the top ten hold roughly 6%. Sequencing was carried out using peripheral blood. These receptors all come from a human donor in a cohort sampled during active COVID-19.

The chain links TRBV6-6 to TRBJ2-7; a weak D match, TRBD2 (5 bases). CDR1 and CDR2 (germline): MNHNY, SVGAGI (reference sequence). V was pared by 5 bases and J by 5 bases, with 13 bases between. The CDR3 runs 13 residues. CDR3 residues: CASSTQDFDEQYF. CDR3 in DNA: TGTGCCAGCAGTACCCAGGACTTCGACGAGCAGTACTTC.

The chain recombines TRBV11-2 with TRBJ2-7; D is perhaps TRBD2 (5 bases). CDR1 is SGHAT, CDR2 FQNNGV, per germline. The V end lost 0 bases, the J end lost 3 bases, and 15 bases lay between the germline ends. The CDR3 covers 16 residues. CDR3 DNA sequence: TGTGCCAGCAGCTTAGATCGGGATCCTTGGTACTACGAGCAGTACTTC. This encodes CASSLDRDPWYYEQYF. The full variable domain, its missing parts supplied by reference TRBV11-2 and TRBJ2-7, is EAGVAQSPRYKIIEKRQSVAFWCNPISGHATLYWYQQILGQGPKLLIQFQNNGVVDDSQLPKDRFSAERLKGVDSTLKIQPAKLEDSAVYLCASSLDRDPWYYEQYFGPGTRLTVT.

The rearrangement uses TRBV29-1 and TRBJ2-2; D not resolved. The CDR3 totals 13 residues. Germline V gene data show CDR1 as SQVTM and CDR2 as ANQGSEA. Trimming removed 4 bases from V and 3 bases from J, with 9 bases in between. The CDR3 loop reads CSVVVADTGELFF. The CDR3 region has the DNA TGCAGCGTTGTAGTGGCGGACACCGGGGAGCTGTTTTTT.

V usage is TRBV21-1 and J usage is TRBJ2-7; whether TRBD1, the table's D call, matches the DNA was not checked. TRBV21-1 counts as a pseudogene. This CDR3 is built from 14 residues. The DNA for the CDR3 is TGTGCCAGCAGGGTGACAGGGATCTCCTACGAGCAGTACTTC. Protein sequence: CASRVTGISYEQYF.

The gene calls are TRBV5-1 and TRBJ2-7; TRBD1 aligns across 7 bases. This CDR3 is built from 14 residues. Germline V gene lookup returns CDR1 SGHRS and CDR2 YFSETQ. The J segment lost 2 bases and the V segment lost 5 bases, leaving 7 bases of the junction unmatched. The CDR3 protein is CASRSGQGAYEQYF. In nucleotides, the CDR3 is TGCGCCAGCAGGTCCGGGCAGGGGGCCTACGAGCAGTACTTC.

The chain employs TRBV10-1 and TRBJ1-2; 8 nucleotides match TRBD1. With V trimmed by 7 bases and J by 3 bases, 13 bases remained unmatched. Germline V lookup: CDR1 WNHNN, CDR2 SYGVQD (reference sequence). The CDR3 is 16 amino acids. CDR3 sequence (DNA): TGCGCCAGCACGGGCAACGGACAGGGAGGCGACTATGGCTACACCTTC. As protein: CASTGNGQGGDYGYTF.

The chain joins TRBV24-1 to TRBJ2-5; 10 nucleotides agree with TRBD2. With 7 bases clipped from V and 5 bases from J, the junction kept 3 bases outside the gene matches. CDR3 length: 13 residues. From germline, CDR1 is KGHDR and CDR2 SFDVKD. CDR3 coding DNA: TGTGCCACCAGAGCGGGGGGGCTGGAGACCCAGTACTTC. It codes for CATRAGGLETQYF.

The chain is built from TRBV23-1 and TRBJ1-3; 7 nucleotides line up with TRBD1. TRBV23-1 is marked as an open reading frame, function uncertain. Trimming removed 4 bases from V and 2 bases from J; junction bases left unmatched: 14. This CDR3 is 18 amino acids long. The CDR3 here is CASSPLLTGFGAGNTIYF. CDR3 nucleotides: TGCGCCAGCAGTCCTCTTCTGACAGGGTTCGGAGCTGGAAACACCATATATTTT.

This sequence joins TRBV12-3 or TRBV12-4 and TRBJ1-5; D remains unclear. This CDR3 has 13 amino acids. V lost 11 bases and J 0 bases, leaving 11 bases between the germline ends. In DNA form, the CDR3 reads TGTGCCGCCGGACGGGATAGCAATCAGCCCCAGCATTTT. It yields the protein CAAGRDSNQPQHF.

This chain connects TRBV24-1 to TRBJ2-1, with 10 bases lining up with TRBD2. The germline V gene has CDR1 KGHDR and CDR2 SFDVKD. This CDR3 spans 20 amino acids. The V and J ends lost 4 bases and 2 bases, in that order; junction bases with no gene match: 16. CDR3 nucleotides: TGTGCCACCAGTGACAGGGGGTCGGTAGCGGGGGGCCCCGCCTACAATGAGCAGTTCTTC. Amino acid sequence: CATSDRGSVAGGPAYNEQFF.

The chain has TRBV27 and TRBJ1-4; unclear D gene. The CDR3 has 11 amino acids. Germline CDR1 reads MNHEY; CDR2 reads SMNVEV (reference sequence). V lost 3 bases and J 11 bases, leaving 7 bases between the germline ends. In nucleotides, the CDR3 is TGTGCCAGCAGTTTCCTATTGAAACTGTTTTTT. It codes for CASSFLLKLFF.